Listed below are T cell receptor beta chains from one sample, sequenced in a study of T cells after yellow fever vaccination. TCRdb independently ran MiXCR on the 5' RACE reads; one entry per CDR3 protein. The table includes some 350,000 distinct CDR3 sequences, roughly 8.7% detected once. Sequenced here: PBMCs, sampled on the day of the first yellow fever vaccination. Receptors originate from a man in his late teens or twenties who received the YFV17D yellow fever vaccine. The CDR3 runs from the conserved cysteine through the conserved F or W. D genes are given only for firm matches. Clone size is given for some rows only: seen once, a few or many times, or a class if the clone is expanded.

cdr3_nt: TGTGCCAGCTCCCGTAACGGCCTTCTAGCGGGGGGCCGTACGCAGTATTTT
cdr3_aa: CASSRNGLLAGGRTQYF
clone_size: many
j_call: TRBJ2-3
v_call: TRBV18
d_call: TRBD2

cdr3_nt: TGTGCCAGCAGCACACCAGGTTCGGGAACCGGGGAGCTGTTTTTT
cdr3_aa: CASSTPGSGTGELFF
clone_size: few
j_call: TRBJ2-2
v_call: TRBV7-9
d_call: .

cdr3_nt: TGCAGCGTTGAAGAAACAGTGTATGTAGCTTTCTTT
cdr3_aa: CSVEETVYVAFF
clone_size: .
j_call: TRBJ1-1
v_call: TRBV29-1
d_call: .

cdr3_nt: TGCGCCAGCAGCCAAGATCGCCCACAGGGGGAGCTGTTTTTT
cdr3_aa: CASSQDRPQGELFF
clone_size: .
j_call: TRBJ2-2
v_call: TRBV4-3
d_call: .

cdr3_nt: TGTGCCATCCGGGGCAGCTCTGGAAACACCATATATTTT
cdr3_aa: CAIRGSSGNTIYF
clone_size: .
j_call: TRBJ1-3
v_call: TRBV18
d_call: .

cdr3_nt: TGCAGTGCTGAAGCGGGGGCCTCAGATACGCAGTATTTT
cdr3_aa: CSAEAGASDTQYF
clone_size: many
j_call: TRBJ2-3
v_call: TRBV20-1
d_call: TRBD2

cdr3_nt: TGTGCCAGCAGTTCCTCCGGGTGGGCGATGGAGACCCAGTACTTC
cdr3_aa: CASSSSGWAMETQYF
clone_size: few
j_call: TRBJ2-5
v_call: TRBV27
d_call: .

cdr3_nt: TGTGCCAGTAGTATCGGGGGGAGCACGAACACTGAAGCTTTCTTT
cdr3_aa: CASSIGGSTNTEAFF
clone_size: few
j_call: TRBJ1-1
v_call: TRBV19
d_call: .

cdr3_nt: TGTGCCAGCTCACCATCCCTCAGCACAGATACGCAGTATTTT
cdr3_aa: CASSPSLSTDTQYF
clone_size: .
j_call: TRBJ2-3
v_call: TRBV18
d_call: .

cdr3_nt: TGCGCCAGCAGCCTCCATGACATTCAGTACTTC
cdr3_aa: CASSLHDIQYF
clone_size: .
j_call: TRBJ2-4
v_call: TRBV4-3
d_call: .

cdr3_nt: TGTGCCAGCAGCTTAGATCCAGGGAGAACCTACGAGCAGTACTTC
cdr3_aa: CASSLDPGRTYEQYF
clone_size: few
j_call: TRBJ2-7
v_call: TRBV11-2
d_call: .

cdr3_nt: TGTGCCAGCAGCGAACGATACTTAGCCAAAAACATTCAGTACTTC
cdr3_aa: CASSERYLAKNIQYF
clone_size: few
j_call: TRBJ2-4
v_call: TRBV2
d_call: .

cdr3_nt: TGTGCCAGCAGCCCCTGGGGGGGGCACGGCACAGATACGCAGTATTTT
cdr3_aa: CASSPWGGHGTDTQYF
clone_size: many
j_call: TRBJ2-3
v_call: TRBV7-9
d_call: .

cdr3_nt: TGCAGCGTTACCCGGACAGCCGCTTTCTCTGGGGCCAACGTCCTGACTTTC
cdr3_aa: CSVTRTAAFSGANVLTF
clone_size: many
j_call: TRBJ2-6
v_call: TRBV29-1
d_call: .

cdr3_nt: TGTGCCAGCAGTGACTTGGGGACAGATACGCAGTATTTT
cdr3_aa: CASSDLGTDTQYF
clone_size: .
j_call: TRBJ2-3
v_call: TRBV6-4
d_call: .

cdr3_nt: TGCGCCAGCAGTTATGGAGGGAACAATGAGCAGTTCTTC
cdr3_aa: CASSYGGNNEQFF
clone_size: few
j_call: TRBJ2-1
v_call: TRBV10-1
d_call: .

cdr3_nt: TGTGCCAGCAGCCCCGGCTGGGGGACGGGAAACTATGGCTACACCTTC
cdr3_aa: CASSPGWGTGNYGYTF
clone_size: few
j_call: TRBJ1-2
v_call: TRBV11-2
d_call: .

cdr3_nt: TGTGCCAGCAGCTTTACCCTCTTGAGCACTGAAGCTTTCTTT
cdr3_aa: CASSFTLLSTEAFF
clone_size: few
j_call: TRBJ1-1
v_call: TRBV7-9
d_call: .

cdr3_nt: TGTGCCAGCTCACAGAAGACAGGCATCTTCGGAAACACCATATATTTT
cdr3_aa: CASSQKTGIFGNTIYF
clone_size: many
j_call: TRBJ1-3
v_call: TRBV18
d_call: .

cdr3_nt: TGTGCCAGTAGTTTTAGTTCGTCCTACGAGCAGTACTTC
cdr3_aa: CASSFSSSYEQYF
clone_size: .
j_call: TRBJ2-7
v_call: TRBV19
d_call: .

cdr3_nt: TGTGCCAGCAGCTTGGACGGTCTGAACACTGAAGCTTTCTTT
cdr3_aa: CASSLDGLNTEAFF
clone_size: many
j_call: TRBJ1-1
v_call: TRBV7-6
d_call: .

cdr3_nt: TGTGCCAGCAGCCAAAGCGGGGGGGTTGCCTACGAGCAGTACTTC
cdr3_aa: CASSQSGGVAYEQYF
clone_size: many
j_call: TRBJ2-7
v_call: TRBV7-3
d_call: TRBD2

cdr3_nt: TGTGCCAGTAGTAATCCCCGACAGGCGGGACAAGAGACCCAGTACTTC
cdr3_aa: CASSNPRQAGQETQYF
clone_size: few
j_call: TRBJ2-5
v_call: TRBV19
d_call: .

cdr3_nt: TGTGCCAGCTCACCCTCGGGACAGACTAACTATGGCTACACCTTC
cdr3_aa: CASSPSGQTNYGYTF
clone_size: .
j_call: TRBJ1-2
v_call: TRBV18
d_call: TRBD1

cdr3_nt: TGCAGTGCTAGAGATGGTCGGAGGGGAATTGTAGGCTACACCTTC
cdr3_aa: CSARDGRRGIVGYTF
clone_size: few
j_call: TRBJ1-2
v_call: TRBV20-1
d_call: .

cdr3_nt: TGCGCCAGCAGCCAAGGAAGCGAGCGGGACAACAATGAGCAGTTCTTC
cdr3_aa: CASSQGSERDNNEQFF
clone_size: .
j_call: TRBJ2-1
v_call: TRBV4-3
d_call: .

cdr3_nt: TGTGCCATCAGCCGGACAGGGGGTATAGCTGAAGCTTTCTTT
cdr3_aa: CAISRTGGIAEAFF
clone_size: many
j_call: TRBJ1-1
v_call: TRBV10-3
d_call: TRBD1

cdr3_nt: TGTGCCAGCAGTTACATCCGGACACCAGACGTGAAGCAGTACTTC
cdr3_aa: CASSYIRTPDVKQYF
clone_size: many
j_call: TRBJ2-7
v_call: TRBV6-2/TRBV6-3
d_call: .

cdr3_nt: TGTGCCACCAGCAGGTACATTCACGAGACCCAGTACTTC
cdr3_aa: CATSRYIHETQYF
clone_size: many
j_call: TRBJ2-5
v_call: TRBV15
d_call: .